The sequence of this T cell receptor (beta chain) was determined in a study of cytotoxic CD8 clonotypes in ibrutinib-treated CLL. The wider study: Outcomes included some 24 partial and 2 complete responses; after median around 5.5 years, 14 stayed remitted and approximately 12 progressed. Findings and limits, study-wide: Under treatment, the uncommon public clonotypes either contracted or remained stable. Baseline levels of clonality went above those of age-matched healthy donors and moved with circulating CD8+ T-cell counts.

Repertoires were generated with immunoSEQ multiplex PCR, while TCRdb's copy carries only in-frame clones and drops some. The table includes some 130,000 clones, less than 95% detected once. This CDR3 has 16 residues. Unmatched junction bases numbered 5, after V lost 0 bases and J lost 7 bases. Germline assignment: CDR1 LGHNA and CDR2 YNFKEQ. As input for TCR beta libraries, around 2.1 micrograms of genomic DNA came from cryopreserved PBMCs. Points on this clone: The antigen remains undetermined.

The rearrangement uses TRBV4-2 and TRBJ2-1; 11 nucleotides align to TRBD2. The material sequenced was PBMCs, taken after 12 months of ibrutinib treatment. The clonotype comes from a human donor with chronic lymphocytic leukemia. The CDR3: CASSQEISGRGNEQFF. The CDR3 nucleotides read TGTGCCAGCAGCCAAGAGATTAGCGGGAGGGGGAATGAGCAGTTCTTC.